Below are 15 T cell receptor beta chains sequenced from a single sample in a study of T-cell reconstitution after alpha-beta-depleted transplantation in children. A TCRbeta library incorporating unique molecular identifiers was prepared. In TCRdb, the PCR reads were re-called with MiXCR into one record per CDR3 protein. The table has 200,000 to 250,000 distinct CDR3 sequences, 7.5% to 9.5% seen once. The sequencing here drew on PBMCs, mostly from graft donor cells, taken 180 days after TCRalphabeta/CD19-depleted stem cell transplant. The origin of the receptors is a male patient younger than 18 who had a stem cell transplant for acute lymphoblastic leukemia, so the T cells may come from the graft donor.

Ten or more counts support this clonotype. CDR3 DNA sequence: TGCGCCAGCAGCCAAGAAATAGTTTCGAAGACCCAGTACTTC. Translating gives CASSQEIVSKTQYF. The chain joins TRBV4-3 to TRBJ2-5; D gene unclear. The CDR3 runs 14 residues. The germline gives CDR1 LGHNA, CDR2 YSLEER. V dropped 0 bases and J dropped 6 bases, with 11 bases sitting between them.

This chain connects TRBV9 to TRBJ2-5, with 12 bases that match TRBD2. This CDR3 is 16 amino acids long. V shed 1 base and J 3 bases; nucleotides not matched to a gene: 4. Germline loops: CDR1 SGDLS, CDR2 YYNGEE. The CDR3 sequence: CASSVRGLAGEETQYF. The DNA of the CDR3 is TGTGCCAGCAGCGTAAGGGGACTAGCGGGTGAAGAGACCCAGTACTTC.

This clonotype was seen at least ten times. CDR3 nucleotide sequence: TGCAGCGTTGAAGATCGAGGGTACGAGCAGTACTTC. It encodes CSVEDRGYEQYF. V is TRBV29-1 and J is TRBJ2-7; perhaps TRBD2 as D (5 bases). CDR1 is SQVTM, CDR2 ANQGSEA, per germline. This CDR3 is built from 12 residues. Deletions cut 0 bases from V and 4 bases from J, with 7 bases between.

The CDR3 spells CASSRGMSGGYTF. As DNA, the CDR3 is TGCGCCAGCAGCAGGGGGATGTCCGGGGGCTACACCTTC. The V and J genes are TRBV4-3 and TRBJ1-2, with a possible D match to TRBD1 (6 bases). Trimming cost V 5 bases and J 8 bases, with 15 bases left between them. The CDR3 sequence is 13 residues long. Germline V gene lookup returns CDR1 LGHNA and CDR2 YSLEER.

This clonotype came up many times. The chain is built from TRBV11-2 and TRBJ2-3; TRBD2 matches 10 bases. The CDR3 totals 20 residues. CDR1 is SGHAT and CDR2 is FQNNGV in the germline V gene. J gave up 1 base and V 2 bases, and 15 bases lay outside the gene matches. The CDR3 loop is CASSLIGYSGGPRGTDTQYF. CDR3 DNA: TGTGCCAGCAGCTTAATCGGATATAGCGGGGGGCCCCGTGGCACAGATACGCAGTATTTT.

This clonotype appeared many times. The chain recombines TRBV27 with TRBJ2-2; 8 bases are a match to TRBD2. CDR1 and CDR2 (germline): MNHEY, SMNVEV (reference sequence). V gave up 6 bases and J gave up 6 bases; unmatched junction bases: 6. CDR3 length: 14 amino acids. In nucleotides, the CDR3 is TGTGCCAGCAGCTCCGGGACTAGGTCCGGGGAGCTGTTTTTT. Translated: CASSSGTRSGELFF.

This clonotype was recorded at least ten times. This chain joins TRBV5-1 and TRBJ2-1, with D maybe TRBD2 (5 bases). V was shortened by 3 bases and J by 8 bases, with 12 bases between the two germline ends. This CDR3 comprises 13 residues. Germline V gene data show CDR1 as SGHRS and CDR2 as YFSETQ. For the CDR3, the DNA is TGCGCCAGCAGCTACCTAGCATCCGATGAGCAGTTCTTC. It codes for CASSYLASDEQFF.

This clonotype has a count of ten or more. V usage is TRBV15 and J usage is TRBJ1-1; D is unclear. V shed 5 bases and J shed 10 bases, with 14 bases lying between them. The germline CDR1 and CDR2 sequences are LNHNV and YYDKDF (reference sequence). The CDR3 is 12 amino acids. The CDR3 spells CATSPPGRGAFF. DNA for the CDR3: TGTGCCACCAGCCCACCCGGACGCGGAGCTTTCTTT.

Ten or more counts support this clonotype. CDR3 loop: CASSSNYPGRQETQYF. CDR3 DNA: TGTGCCAGCAGTTCTAATTATCCGGGAAGACAAGAGACCCAGTACTTC. J is TRBJ2-5 and V is TRBV6-5; a possible D gene is TRBD2 (5 bases). This CDR3 is 16 amino acids long. The V and J ends lost 4 bases and 2 bases respectively, with 17 bases between them. In germline, CDR1 is MNHEY, CDR2 SVGAGI.

This clonotype was detected many times. The chain is built from TRBV29-1 and TRBJ2-7, with D uncertain. Germline V gives CDR1 SQVTM, CDR2 ANQGSEA. Trimming cost V 3 bases and J 7 bases, with 13 bases left between them. The CDR3 runs 12 residues. CDR3 sequence (DNA): TGCAGCGTTGAGAGGACCCCAGCAGAGCAGTACTTC. Residues: CSVERTPAEQYF.

This clonotype was counted ten times or more. The rearrangement links TRBV20-1 to TRBJ2-1; tentatively, D is TRBD2 (5 bases). Trimming removed 5 bases from V and 4 bases from J, with 9 bases in between. CDR3 size: 12 residues. From germline, CDR1 is DFQATT and CDR2 SNEGSKA (reference sequence). CDR3 DNA sequence: TGCAGTGCTCGAGGACTTTACAATGAGCAGTTCTTC. Translating it yields CSARGLYNEQFF.

This clonotype has at least ten counts. The gene calls are TRBV2 and TRBJ2-7; D could derive from TRBD1 or TRBD2 (5 bases each). CDR1 and CDR2 from the germline V gene are SNHLY and FYNNEI. Between the trimmed V and J ends, which lost 5 bases and 3 bases, there was a span of 8 bases. This CDR3 spans 12 amino acids. In nucleotides, the CDR3 is TGTGCCAGCAGTCGGGACGTCTACGAGCAGTACTTC. This gives the protein CASSRDVYEQYF.

This clonotype was detected many times. V usage is TRBV7-9 and J usage is TRBJ2-2, with no clear D. Germline V gene sequence: CDR1 SEHNR, CDR2 FQNEAQ (reference sequence). This CDR3 has 14 amino acids. V was cut by 1 base and J by 2 bases, with 5 bases left in between. The DNA of the CDR3 is TGTGCCAGCAGCTTAGGTGCCAACACCGGGGAGCTGTTTTTT. Its protein product is CASSLGANTGELFF. The variable domain in full, completed from reference TRBV7-9 and TRBJ2-2, reads DTGVSQNPRHKITKRGQNVTFRCDPISEHNRLYWYRQTLGQGPEFLTYFQNEAQLEKSRLLSDRFSAERPKGSFSTLEIQRTEQGDSAMYLCASSLGANTGELFFGEGSRLTVL.

Remarks on this clonotype: Its ends do not fully match the called genes, so a read error is possible. V usage is TRBV18 and J usage is TRBJ2-1; 8 nucleotides align to TRBD2. CDR3 length: 11 amino acids. The germline V gene encodes CDR1 KGHSH and CDR2 LQKENI. The CDR3 is CASSPGLAAIF. The CDR3 nucleotides read TGTGCCAGCTCACCTGGACTAGCCGCCATCTTC.

This clonotype was seen repeatedly, ten times or more. The chain joins TRBV4-2 to TRBJ2-2; the match to TRBD2 covers 8 bases. CDR1 and CDR2 from the germline V gene are LGHNA and YNFKEQ. The CDR3 runs to 14 residues. Trimming removed 6 bases from V and 7 bases from J; junction bases left unmatched: 7. CDR3 sequence reads: CASRRGGLGGELFF. The CDR3 nucleotides read TGTGCCAGCAGACGGGGGGGCCTGGGCGGGGAGCTGTTTTTT.